The source of this T cell receptor (beta chain) is a study of blood T cell repertoires in COVID-19. Study at large: Researchers got acute and convalescent COVID-19 samples from the United States, Italy and Spain. Sources were T cells, B-cell-depleted T cells, or PBMCs; the material itself was cDNA or gDNA.

The CDR3 contains 16 residues. Germline CDR1 SGHRS, CDR2 YFSETQ. The V and J ends lost 7 bases and 8 bases, in that order; junction bases with no gene match: 14. Seattle participants joined during active infection and were tracked over time. How the authors handled the data: Estimation of nucleated cell counts was performed using reference gene primer amplification. Sequencing used immunoSEQ multiplex PCR; TCRdb keeps in-frame clones, though not all of them. The V and J calls and the clone size are those of that table, but D and trimming were determined from the DNA. The repertoire holds approximately 260,000 clones, with around 90% as singletons.

This chain connects TRBV5-1 to TRBJ2-2; TRBD1 aligns across 10 bases. Sequenced: peripheral blood. The receptor was derived from a woman in her 70s with COVID-19, enrolled during active disease. In nucleotides, the CDR3 is TGCGCCAGCGATCCGGGACAGGGGATTTTCAAGGGGGAGCTGTTTTTT. This codes for CASDPGQGIFKGELFF.